The entry below gives a single T cell receptor (beta chain) sequence along with its context. Its ends do not fully match the called genes, so a read error is possible. The entry originates in a study of blood T cell repertoires in COVID-19. Study background: For recovered donors of Cohort 3, there were two negative PCRs, clearance, or symptom resolution. PBMCs, B-cell-depleted T cells, or T cells provided the cDNA or gDNA that made up the material. COVID-19 samples collected from the United States, Italy and Spain covered acute and convalescent phases.

Germline values: CDR1 MNHNS, CDR2 SASEGT. This CDR3 has 14 residues. Generated by immunoSEQ multiplex PCR, the TCRdb table keeps only in-frame clones and is missing some. The table records under 300,000 clones, 88% of them present only once. The participants were between about 18 and 89 years old and came from some 23 US areas. The V and J genes are TRBV6-1 and TRBJ2-4; TRBD2 might be the D (5 bases). The sequenced material came from PBMCs or T cells enriched from blood (not recorded which). This receptor was taken from a woman in her fifties or sixties in a cohort exposed to, infected with or recovered from COVID-19 (not recorded which). The CDR3 region is CASREGSAKNIQYF. The DNA of the CDR3 is TGTGCCAGCAGGGAAGGGAGTGCCAAAAACATTCAGTACTTC.